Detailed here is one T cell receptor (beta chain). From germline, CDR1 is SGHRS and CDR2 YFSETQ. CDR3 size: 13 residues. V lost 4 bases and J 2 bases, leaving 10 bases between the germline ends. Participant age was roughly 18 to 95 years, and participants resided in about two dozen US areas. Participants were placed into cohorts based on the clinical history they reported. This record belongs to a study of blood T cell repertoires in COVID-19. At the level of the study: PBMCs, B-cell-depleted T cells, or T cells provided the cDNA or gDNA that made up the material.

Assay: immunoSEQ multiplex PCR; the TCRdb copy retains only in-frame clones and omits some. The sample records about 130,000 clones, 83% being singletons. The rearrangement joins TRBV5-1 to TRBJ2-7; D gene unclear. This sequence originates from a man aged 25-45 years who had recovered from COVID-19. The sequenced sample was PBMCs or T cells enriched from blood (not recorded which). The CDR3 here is CASSAGPTYEQYF. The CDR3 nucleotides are TGCGCCAGCAGCGCCGGTCCTACCTACGAGCAGTACTTC.